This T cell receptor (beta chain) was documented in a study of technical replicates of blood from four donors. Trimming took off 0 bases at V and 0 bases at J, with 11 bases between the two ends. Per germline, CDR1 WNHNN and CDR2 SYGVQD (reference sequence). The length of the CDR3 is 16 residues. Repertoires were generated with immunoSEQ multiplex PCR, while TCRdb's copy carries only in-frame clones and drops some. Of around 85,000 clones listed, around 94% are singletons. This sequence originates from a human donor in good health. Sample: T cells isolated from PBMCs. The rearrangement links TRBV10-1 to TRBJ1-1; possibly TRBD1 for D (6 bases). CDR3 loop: CASSESRGGMNTEAFF. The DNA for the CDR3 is TGCGCCAGCAGTGAGTCGAGGGGGGGGATGAACACTGAAGCTTTCTTT.